This T cell receptor beta chain originates from a study of T cells in tuberculosis. Study at large: The T cells targeted glucose monomycolate, a mycobacterial lipid, via CD1B.

V shed 7 bases and J 2 bases; nucleotides not matched to a gene: 11. In germline, CDR1 is MNHEY, CDR2 SMNVEV (reference sequence). CDR3 size: 15 residues. Profiled with immunoSEQ multiplex PCR; TCRdb holds only in-frame clones, not every one. There are about 43,000 clones in the sample; 94% occur only once, and 1.5% to 2% lies in the top ten. Sequenced material: PBMCs. This receptor was identified in a donor between 5 and 29 years old with latent tuberculosis or without tuberculosis infection. Some clones in this sample may be carry-over from other donors' samples. The V call is TRBV27, the J call TRBJ2-7; 7 bases align to TRBD2. The CDR3 here is CASNSIDGLAYEQYF. For the CDR3, the DNA is TGTGCCAGCAATTCTATCGATGGACTAGCCTACGAGCAGTACTTC.